Listed below are T cell receptor beta chains from one sample, sequenced in a study of T cell repertoires in cytomegalovirus infection. TCRdb processed the reads anew with MiXCR; each CDR3 protein has one entry. The sample contains under 600,000 distinct CDR3 sequences, about 17% of which appear only once. Sequences were obtained from CD8+ T cells from PBMCs. The receptors shown here come from a human donor in good health (CMV status not recorded). Some clones in this sample may be carry-over from other donors' samples. Both conserved end residues are part of each CDR3. The D gene is left open where the match is weak. Size values are once, few and many counts, or a class for expanded clones, and some rows have none.

D: -
V: TRBV5-5
size: many
J: TRBJ2-1
DNA: TGTGCCAGCAGCTTGTACGGGAAGAGCTCCTACAATGAGCAGTTCTTC
CDR3: CASSLYGKSSYNEQFF

D: TRBD2
V: TRBV6-8
size: -
J: TRBJ2-1
DNA: TGTGCCAGCAGTTACGAAATAGCGGGGGGGAAGGAGCAGTTCTTC
CDR3: CASSYEIAGGKEQFF

D: -
V: TRBV3-1
size: few
J: TRBJ2-2
DNA: TGTGCCAGCAGCCACCTCCTTGTGGTGGGGGCGAACACCGGGGAGCTGTTTTTT
CDR3: CASSHLLVVGANTGELFF

D: TRBD1
V: TRBV24-1
size: few
J: TRBJ2-2
DNA: TGTGCCACCAGATTCCGGGACAGGGGATCGGGGTCGGACACCGGGGAGCTGTTTTTT
CDR3: CATRFRDRGSGSDTGELFF

D: -
V: TRBV12-3/TRBV12-4
size: many
J: TRBJ2-1
DNA: TGTGCCAGTAGAACCAGGGGAGCGGGTTTCTACAATGAGCAGTTCTTC
CDR3: CASRTRGAGFYNEQFF

D: -
V: TRBV28
size: many
J: TRBJ1-2
DNA: TGTGCCAGCAGTATAGACATGAGCTATGGCTACACCTTC
CDR3: CASSIDMSYGYTF

D: TRBD2
V: TRBV13
size: -
J: TRBJ2-5
DNA: TGTGCCAGCAGCTTAGAGCGGGAGCAGGAGACCCAGTACTTC
CDR3: CASSLEREQETQYF

D: -
V: TRBV12-3/TRBV12-4
size: few
J: TRBJ1-1
DNA: TGTGCCAGCAGTTTAGCGACGGGACACCCGAACACTGAAGCTTTCTTT
CDR3: CASSLATGHPNTEAFF

D: TRBD1
V: TRBV25-1
size: -
J: TRBJ1-5
DNA: TGTGCCAGTACAGGGGAGGAAGGCAATCAGCCCCAGCATTTT
CDR3: CASTGEEGNQPQHF

D: -
V: TRBV7-2
size: many
J: TRBJ2-7
DNA: TGTGCCAGCAGCTTAGTGTCTTATGACGAGCAGTACTTC
CDR3: CASSLVSYDEQYF

D: TRBD2
V: TRBV11-3
size: -
J: TRBJ2-1
DNA: TGTGCCAGCAGCTTAAGGGGAAACGGGGCTAGCGGGGGCAAGGGGGGGCTTTACAATGAGCAGTTCTTC
CDR3: CASSLRGNGASGGKGGLYNEQFF

D: -
V: TRBV7-3
size: many
J: TRBJ1-1
DNA: TGTGCCAGCAGCCCGGACGGTAACACTGAAGCTTTCTTT
CDR3: CASSPDGNTEAFF

D: TRBD2
V: TRBV5-6
size: -
J: TRBJ2-1
DNA: TGTGCCAGCAGCTTGGCAGGGTTAGCGGGAACGCATGAGCAGTTCTTC
CDR3: CASSLAGLAGTHEQFF

D: TRBD1
V: TRBV9
size: -
J: TRBJ2-3
DNA: TGTGCCAGCAGCGTAACCAAGGGGGCGAGCACAGATACGCAGTATTTT
CDR3: CASSVTKGASTDTQYF

D: -
V: TRBV27
size: -
J: TRBJ1-1
DNA: TGTGCCAGCAGTCCCCCGGGGGCAGTGCGAATGAACACTGAAGCTTTCTTT
CDR3: CASSPPGAVRMNTEAFF

D: TRBD2
V: TRBV12-3/TRBV12-4
size: few
J: TRBJ2-3
DNA: TGTGCCAGCAGACCAACGAGGGGAGCGGGGGCGGGGAACACAGATACGCAGTATTTT
CDR3: CASRPTRGAGAGNTDTQYF

D: TRBD2
V: TRBV12-3/TRBV12-4
size: few
J: TRBJ2-7
DNA: TGTGCCAGCAGTAATGCTGGGGGGGTTCTGGGTTTTTACGAGCAGTACTTC
CDR3: CASSNAGGVLGFYEQYF

D: -
V: TRBV7-8
size: many
J: TRBJ1-4
DNA: TGTGCCAGCAGCCTACTTTCGGGGGAAAAACTGTTTTTT
CDR3: CASSLLSGEKLFF

D: TRBD1
V: TRBV4-1
size: many
J: TRBJ2-2
DNA: TGCGCCAGCAGCCAACCAGACAGGGAAATCGGGGAGCTGTTTTTT
CDR3: CASSQPDREIGELFF

D: -
V: TRBV2
size: few
J: TRBJ2-5
DNA: TGTGCCAGCAGTGACAGGGCCCAAGAGACCCAGTACTTC
CDR3: CASSDRAQETQYF

D: -
V: TRBV5-1
size: -
J: TRBJ2-5
DNA: TGCGCCAGCCACTTAGCGGAAAAAGAGACCCAGTACTTC
CDR3: CASHLAEKETQYF

D: -
V: TRBV7-9
size: many
J: TRBJ1-2
DNA: TGTGCCAGCGTCCCTATCGAAGCTAACTATGGCTACACCTTC
CDR3: CASVPIEANYGYTF

D: TRBD1
V: TRBV18
size: -
J: TRBJ1-1
DNA: TGTGCCAGCTCTCCAAAAAGGCAGGGGGCGAACACTGAAGCTTTCTTT
CDR3: CASSPKRQGANTEAFF

D: TRBD2
V: TRBV28
size: many
J: TRBJ2-7
DNA: TGTGCCAGCAGTTTACTAGCGGGAGTCGGTTCCGAGCAGTACTTC
CDR3: CASSLLAGVGSEQYF

D: -
V: TRBV20-1
size: few
J: TRBJ1-2
DNA: TGCAGTGCAAGCCGGGGATACCTCATATGGGATGGCTACACCTTC
CDR3: CSASRGYLIWDGYTF

D: -
V: TRBV20-1
size: few
J: TRBJ1-1
DNA: TGCAGTGCTTGGGACCGCAGAAGTACTGAAGCTTTCTTT
CDR3: CSAWDRRSTEAFF

D: -
V: TRBV2
size: -
J: TRBJ2-7
DNA: TGTGCCAGCAGTGAACCGGGGGAGAGCTCCTACGAGCAGTACTTC
CDR3: CASSEPGESSYEQYF

D: -
V: TRBV29-1
size: -
J: TRBJ2-1
DNA: TGCAGCGTAGGCCCGGGAGCGGGTAGGTACTACAATGAGCAGTTCTTC
CDR3: CSVGPGAGRYYNEQFF

D: -
V: TRBV12-3/TRBV12-4
size: many
J: TRBJ2-1
DNA: TGTGCCAGCAGTACCCGGGACTTGTACAATGAGCAGTTCTTC
CDR3: CASSTRDLYNEQFF

D: -
V: TRBV4-2
size: -
J: TRBJ2-1
DNA: TGTGCCAGCAGCTACAATAGCAGGGGTGGCAATGAGCAGTTCTTC
CDR3: CASSYNSRGGNEQFF

D: -
V: TRBV6-1
size: many
J: TRBJ1-6
DNA: TGTGCCAGCAGTGGGGGAGACGGGAATTCACCCCTCCACTTT
CDR3: CASSGGDGNSPLHF

D: TRBD1
V: TRBV7-9
size: many
J: TRBJ2-7
DNA: TGTGCCAGCAGCAGCCGTACAGGGGCCTACGAGCAGTACTTC
CDR3: CASSSRTGAYEQYF

D: TRBD2
V: TRBV28
size: few
J: TRBJ2-7
DNA: TGTGCCAGCAGCACCTTGCGGGAGCGGTTCGTCGACGAGCAGTACTTC
CDR3: CASSTLRERFVDEQYF

D: -
V: TRBV5-6
size: few
J: TRBJ2-5
DNA: TGTGCCAGCAGCTTTGGGGCCATACAAGAGACCCAGTACTTC
CDR3: CASSFGAIQETQYF

D: -
V: TRBV4-1
size: many
J: TRBJ1-1
DNA: TGCGCCAGCAGCCCTCGCGAAGGGCCAGAGAACACTGAAGCTTTCTTT
CDR3: CASSPREGPENTEAFF

D: -
V: TRBV2
size: -
J: TRBJ2-1
DNA: TGTGCCAGCAGCCCTCCCAGCGGCGTGCAGTTCTTC
CDR3: CASSPPSGVQFF

D: TRBD1
V: TRBV7-3
size: many
J: TRBJ1-2
DNA: TGTGCCAGCAGCCCCGGGACAGGGATTTTTGGCTACACCTTC
CDR3: CASSPGTGIFGYTF

D: -
V: TRBV12-3/TRBV12-4
size: -
J: TRBJ1-5
DNA: TGTGCAAGCAGTTCCATAACGGACAGTGTACGGCAGCCCCAGCATTTT
CDR3: CASSSITDSVRQPQHF

D: -
V: TRBV6-2/TRBV6-3
size: many
J: TRBJ1-5
DNA: TGTGCCAGCAGTTACACACGGACGGGCCCGAATCAGCCCCAGCATTTT
CDR3: CASSYTRTGPNQPQHF

D: -
V: TRBV9
size: -
J: TRBJ2-1
DNA: TGTGCCAGCAACGGGGCGTCGGACAATGAGCAGTTCTTC
CDR3: CASNGASDNEQFF

D: -
V: TRBV7-2
size: many
J: TRBJ2-1
DNA: TGTGCCAGCAGCTTAGCGGGGACCCCCCCTCACAATGAGCAGTTCTTC
CDR3: CASSLAGTPPHNEQFF

D: -
V: TRBV12-3/TRBV12-4
size: once
J: TRBJ1-5
DNA: TGTGCCAGCAGTTTTGGTCAGAGGGGTATCAATCAGCCCCAGCATTTT
CDR3: CASSFGQRGINQPQHF

D: -
V: TRBV5-1
size: many
J: TRBJ1-1
DNA: TGTGCCAGCAGCTTAGGTCCCGAAGCTTTCTTT
CDR3: CASSLGPEAFF

D: TRBD1
V: TRBV4-2
size: few
J: TRBJ2-3
DNA: TGTGCCAGCAGCAACCTTCCGGGACAGGGAATAGATACGCAGTATTTT
CDR3: CASSNLPGQGIDTQYF

D: TRBD1
V: TRBV7-6
size: many
J: TRBJ2-2
DNA: TGTGCCAGCAGCTTAGTCGCAGGGGGCATTCCCGGGGAGCTGTTTTTT
CDR3: CASSLVAGGIPGELFF

D: -
V: TRBV7-3
size: -
J: TRBJ1-1
DNA: TGTGCCAGCAGCGAAAGAGGGGTCTTAGGCACTGAAGCTTTCTTT
CDR3: CASSERGVLGTEAFF

D: TRBD1
V: TRBV19
size: -
J: TRBJ1-5
DNA: TGTGCCAGTAGTAATCGGGACAGGGGCGGTTATAGCAATCAGCCCCAGCATTTT
CDR3: CASSNRDRGGYSNQPQHF

D: TRBD1
V: TRBV20-1
size: many
J: TRBJ2-7
DNA: TGCAGTGCTAGCGGGACAGGGGGCGGCGAGCAGTACTTC
CDR3: CSASGTGGGEQYF